These T cell receptor beta chains were read from a single sample in a study of beta chain features in type 1 diabetes. Assay: immunoSEQ multiplex PCR; the TCRdb copy retains only in-frame clones and omits some. The sample lists 300,000 or so clones, about a tenth occurring once. What was sequenced was central memory CD4+ T cells from blood. The receptors were sampled from a man aged 25 to 40 with type 1 diabetes. CDR3s include the opening cysteine and the closing phenylalanine or tryptophan. Fields, in order: V gene, CDR3 protein.

>TRBV30
CAWSVLGINYGYTF
>TRBV29-1
CSVEGRPEEYF
>TRBV18
CASSPASWDEQFF
>TRBV10-3
CASRPGLDIYNEQFF
>TRBV11-2
CASSSLDDPSYEQYF
>TRBV6-5
CASSWGSLATEQFF
>TRBV5-6
CASSEMGHDEKLFF
>TRBV29-1
CSVEGLAGGRDTQYF
>TRBV11-2
CASSLGSNLNTEAFF
>TRBV19
CASSRNYRETQYF
>TRBV9
CASSVDQRPTDTQYF
>TRBV30
CAWRPGQETQYF
>TRBV7-9
CASSPLSLAVYNEQFF
>TRBV9
CASSAPPGQGRNEQFF
>TRBV18
CASSHTRTVTGELFF
>TRBV4-1
CASSQDLVSPETQYF
>TRBV7-2
CASSSLAGGTGELFF
>TRBV4-2
CASSQAEADTQYF
>TRBV7-9
CATNRGGANTGELFF
>TRBV7-2
CASSPGSGTSYEQYF
>TRBV6-5
CVVGAKNIQYF